These 30 T cell receptor beta chains came from one sample sequenced in a study of OX40 agonist ivuxolimab in advanced cancers. Libraries were constructed by the immunoSEQ multiplex PCR assay. TCRdb stores this immuneACCESS table with in-frame sequences only. Part of the clones is absent; in the studies checked, under half of the shortfall reflects unresolved V genes, and no reason is known for the rest. The sample table records around 50,000 clones; roughly 90% of these occur just once. Clones ranked in the top ten supply 0.5% to 0.65% of the sample. Sequences were derived from CD4+ or CD8+ T cells sorted from blood, sampled in a trial of the OX40 agonist ivuxolimab. The receptors were sampled from an adult with an advanced solid tumor such as melanoma, head and neck, liver or kidney cancer.

The rearrangement joins TRBV28 to TRBJ1-2, with a weak D call TRBD1 (6 bases). Germline V gives CDR1 MDHEN, CDR2 SYDVKM. CDR3 length equals 13 residues. V lost 8 bases to trimming and J lost 1 base, with 11 bases between them. CDR3 amino acids: CASQGHLNYGYTF. Written as DNA, the CDR3 is TGTGCCAGCCAGGGGCACCTTAACTATGGCTACACCTTC.

V gene TRBV18 combines with J gene TRBJ1-5; 9 positions match TRBD1. CDR1 is KGHSH and CDR2 is LQKENI in the germline V gene. J lost 6 bases, V lost 6 bases, and 21 bases had no gene match. The CDR3 spans 19 residues. CDR3 in DNA: TGTGCCAGCTCGCTCTTACACACATCGGACAGGGGTAGGGGTCAGCCCCAGCATTTT. Translation gives CASSLLHTSDRGRGQPQHF.

The chain recombines TRBV2 with TRBJ2-1, with a possible D match to TRBD2 (6 bases). Germline CDR1 is SNHLY and CDR2 is FYNNEI. V was cut by 7 bases and J by 8 bases, with 18 bases left in between. The CDR3 runs to 14 residues. CDR3 sequence reads: CASNGLTGVDEQFF. The CDR3, as DNA: TGTGCCAGCAACGGTTTGACGGGAGTGGATGAGCAGTTCTTC.

V gene TRBV11-3 combines with J gene TRBJ1-1, with 7 bases aligning to TRBD1. With V trimmed by 2 bases and J by 4 bases, 1 base remained unmatched. The CDR3 has 13 residues. Per germline, CDR1 SGHNT and CDR2 YENEEA. CDR3 region: CASSLTGATEAFF. The CDR3 region has the DNA TGTGCCAGCAGCTTAACAGGGGCCACTGAAGCTTTCTTT. Combining the CDR3 with reference TRBV11-3 and TRBJ1-1 gives the whole variable domain EAGVVQSPRYKIIEKKQPVAFWCNPISGHNTLYWYLQNLGQGPELLIRYENEEAVDDSQLPKDRFSAERLKGVDSTLKIQPAELGDSAVYLCASSLTGATEAFFGQGTRLTVV.

The chain has TRBV11-3 and TRBJ2-7; 8 bases line up with TRBD2. Per germline, CDR1 SGHNT and CDR2 YENEEA. This CDR3 comprises 15 residues. The J segment lost 1 base and the V segment lost 5 bases, leaving 7 bases of the junction unmatched. The CDR3 reads CASSPWREDSYEQYF. CDR3 in DNA: TGTGCCAGCAGCCCCTGGCGGGAGGATTCCTACGAGCAGTACTTC.

The gene calls are TRBV7-8 and TRBJ1-2; D is ambiguous. The CDR3 loop spans 16 amino acids. CDR1 is SGHVS, CDR2 FQNEAQ, per germline. V dropped 1 base and J dropped 8 bases, with 20 bases sitting between them. The CDR3 region is CASSLGSVLRGSGYTF. In nucleotides, the CDR3 is TGTGCCAGCAGCTTAGGCTCGGTCCTCAGAGGGAGCGGCTACACCTTC.

The rearrangement uses TRBV25-1 and TRBJ2-6; perhaps D is TRBD1 or TRBD2 (5 bases each). Germline V CDR1 and CDR2: MGHDK, SYGVNS. This CDR3 is 16 amino acids long. V was clipped by 7 bases and J by 2 bases, with 15 bases between them. The CDR3 reads CASTQSQGPGANVLTF. The DNA for the CDR3 is TGTGCCAGCACGCAGAGCCAGGGACCTGGGGCCAACGTCCTGACTTTC.

This chain uses TRBV28 with TRBJ1-5; D remains unclear. The CDR3 is 14 amino acids. Trimming removed 5 bases at V and 5 bases at J, with 13 bases between. From germline, CDR1 is MDHEN and CDR2 SYDVKM. CDR3 in amino acids: CASSPRLGDQPQHF. CDR3 nucleotides: TGTGCCAGCAGTCCTCGACTAGGAGATCAGCCCCAGCATTTT.

This chain links TRBV19 with TRBJ2-3; D uncertain. This CDR3 comprises 16 residues. Looked up from germline, CDR1 is LNHDA and CDR2 is SQIVND (reference sequence). The germline V and J ends were trimmed by 0 bases and 0 bases, with 10 bases remaining between them. The chain's CDR3 is CASSIDRGVSTDTQYF. In nucleotides, the CDR3 is TGTGCCAGTAGTATAGATCGTGGGGTGAGCACAGATACGCAGTATTTT. Based on the CDR3 plus reference TRBV19 and TRBJ2-3, the full variable domain is DGGITQSPKYLFRKEGQNVTLSCEQNLNHDAMYWYRQDPGQGLRLIYYSQIVNDFQKGDIAEGYSVSREKKESFPLTVTSAQKNPTAFYLCASSIDRGVSTDTQYFGPGTRLTVL.

The gene calls are TRBV11-2 and TRBJ2-7; 8 bases map to TRBD1. CDR3 length equals 13 residues. Germline CDR1 is SGHAT and CDR2 is FQNNGV. Losses at the gene ends were 5 bases for V and 3 bases for J; bases not matched to a gene: 3. In DNA form, the CDR3 reads TGTGCCAGCAGCCGACAGGGGAACTACGAGCAGTACTTC. It yields the protein CASSRQGNYEQYF.

The rearrangement joins TRBV28 to TRBJ2-1, with D possibly being TRBD2 (5 bases). From germline, CDR1 is MDHEN and CDR2 SYDVKM. V lost 7 bases to trimming and J lost 4 bases, with 11 bases between them. CDR3 length: 13 amino acids. CDR3: CASINTGYNEQFF. CDR3 nucleotide sequence: TGTGCCAGCATCAACACGGGGTACAATGAGCAGTTCTTC.

This chain uses TRBV7-6 with TRBJ1-1; tentative D call: TRBD1 (6 bases). This CDR3 is 12 amino acids long. V lost 3 bases and J lost 7, with 9 bases in between. Germline CDR1 reads SGHVS; CDR2 reads FNYEAQ. CDR3 sequence (DNA): TGTGCCAGCAGCTTGCAGGGGCTTGAAGCTTTCTTT. This translates into CASSLQGLEAFF.

The chain is built from TRBV19 and TRBJ2-2, with TRBD2 identical over 14 bases. CDR1 is LNHDA, CDR2 SQIVND, per germline (reference sequence). The CDR3 runs 18 residues. With 5 bases clipped from V and 5 bases from J, the junction kept 10 bases outside the gene matches. CDR3 sequence: CASSPRGLAGGHTGELFF. The CDR3 coding sequence is TGTGCCAGTAGTCCCCGAGGACTAGCGGGAGGTCATACCGGGGAGCTGTTTTTT.

This chain links TRBV19 with TRBJ2-2; TRBD1 aligns across 8 bases. The CDR3 length is 14 residues. Per germline, CDR1 LNHDA and CDR2 SQIVND (reference sequence). V lost 9 bases and J lost 7; bases outside the gene matches: 10. CDR3 DNA: TGTGCCAGCTCCTGGACAGGGACAATCGGGGAGCTGTTTTTT. The encoded protein is CASSWTGTIGELFF. The variable domain in full, completed from reference TRBV19 and TRBJ2-2, reads DGGITQSPKYLFRKEGQNVTLSCEQNLNHDAMYWYRQDPGQGLRLIYYSQIVNDFQKGDIAEGYSVSREKKESFPLTVTSAQKNPTAFYLCASSWTGTIGELFFGEGSRLTVL.

This rearrangement joins TRBV7-2 to TRBJ2-3; TRBD2 is a possible D gene (5 bases). Germline V gene sequence: CDR1 SGHTA, CDR2 FQGNSA. Trimming removed 1 base at V and 7 bases at J, with 12 bases between. This CDR3 has 14 residues. This CDR3 is CASSLGGSSNTQYF. CDR3 in DNA: TGTGCCAGCAGCTTAGGTGGGAGCTCGAATACGCAGTATTTT.

The CDR3 spells CASSPYTGELFF. The CDR3 DNA follows: TGTGCCAGTAGTCCATACACCGGGGAGCTGTTTTTT. The chain joins TRBV19 to TRBJ2-2; D gene unclear. CDR3 length equals 12 residues. V dropped 5 bases and J dropped 3 bases, with 4 bases sitting between them. Germline CDR1 is LNHDA and CDR2 is SQIVND (reference sequence).

This chain uses TRBV7-3 with TRBJ2-2; the match to TRBD1 covers 7 bases. V dropped 0 bases and J dropped 5; count of bases not matched to a gene: 6. The CDR3 is made up of 16 amino acids. Germline V gives CDR1 SGHTA, CDR2 FQGTGA. CDR3 residues: CASSLTRTGGTGELFF. Written as DNA, the CDR3 is TGTGCCAGCAGCTTAACCCGGACAGGCGGGACCGGGGAGCTGTTTTTT.

The chain uses TRBV6-5 and TRBJ1-2; possible D gene TRBD1, 5 bases. There are 13 residues in the CDR3. Germline V CDR1 and CDR2: MNHEY, SVGAGI. Trimming took off 5 bases at V and 1 base at J, with 8 bases between the two ends. Here the CDR3 reads CASSGQSNYGYTF. The CDR3, as DNA: TGTGCCAGCAGTGGACAAAGTAACTATGGCTACACCTTC.

V and J are TRBV5-1 and TRBJ2-1; 7 bases are shared with TRBD1. The CDR3 covers 12 residues. Germline V gene sequence: CDR1 SGHRS, CDR2 YFSETQ. V shed 4 bases, J shed 10 bases, and the junction held 5 bases outside the gene matches. The chain's CDR3 is CASSRGQAEQFF. CDR3 coding DNA: TGCGCCAGCAGCCGAGGACAGGCAGAGCAGTTCTTC.

This rearrangement joins TRBV7-9 to TRBJ1-1; a possible D gene is TRBD1 (6 bases). The CDR3 is 14 residues long. Germline values: CDR1 SEHNR, CDR2 FQNEAQ (reference sequence). Trimming took 0 bases from V and 4 from J, leaving 9 bases between them. The CDR3 DNA sequence: TGTGCCAGCAGCTTAGCGGGGGGCACCACTGAAGCTTTCTTT. It encodes CASSLAGGTTEAFF.

V gene TRBV15 combines with J gene TRBJ1-5; a weak D match, TRBD1 (5 bases). CDR3 length: 15 residues. Germline loops: CDR1 LNHNV, CDR2 YYDKDF (reference sequence). V lost 5 bases and J 0 bases, leaving 11 bases between the germline ends. The CDR3 region has the DNA TGTGCCACCAGCGGGGGGATCTCTAGCAATCAGCCCCAGCATTTT. This codes for CATSGGISSNQPQHF.

The chain carries TRBV29-1 and TRBJ1-2; no clear D. The length of the CDR3 is 12 residues. V was clipped by 3 bases and J by 8 bases, with 13 bases between them. Germline loops: CDR1 SQVTM, CDR2 ANQGSEA. This CDR3 reads CSVESSFNGYTF. DNA of the CDR3: TGCAGCGTTGAGTCGAGTTTTAACGGCTACACCTTC.

This rearrangement joins TRBV19 to TRBJ2-4, with D possibly TRBD1 on 5 matching bases. The CDR3 length is 15 residues. Trimming shortened V by 3 bases and J by 6 bases, and 15 bases separated the two germline ends. The germline gives CDR1 LNHDA, CDR2 SQIVND (reference sequence). In DNA, the CDR3 is TGTGCCAGTAGTATCCGGCAGGGAAGGGGAAACATTCAGTACTTC. The encoded protein is CASSIRQGRGNIQYF.

V gene TRBV7-9 combines with J gene TRBJ2-1; 10 bases agree with TRBD2. The CDR3 contains 17 residues. Germline CDR1 reads SEHNR; CDR2 reads FQNEAQ (reference sequence). V gave up 2 bases and J gave up 4 bases; unmatched junction bases: 8. The CDR3 coding sequence is TGTGCCAGCAGCTTATGGGCTAGCGGGAGACGATACAATGAGCAGTTCTTC. Its protein product is CASSLWASGRRYNEQFF.

The rearrangement joins TRBV5-1 to TRBJ2-3; D gene ambiguous. CDR1 and CDR2 from the germline V gene are SGHRS and YFSETQ. This CDR3 is built from 13 residues. V gave up 7 bases and J gave up 0 bases, with 9 bases separating them. This CDR3 reads CASGKYSTDTQYF. The CDR3 coding sequence is TGCGCCAGCGGTAAATATAGCACAGATACGCAGTATTTT.

The chain links TRBV7-9 to TRBJ2-1, with 11 nucleotides matching TRBD2. Per germline, CDR1 SEHNR and CDR2 FQNEAQ (reference sequence). V lost 5 bases to trimming and J lost 2 bases; unmatched junction nucleotides: 5. The CDR3 contains 16 residues. The CDR3 region has the DNA TGTGCCAGCAGCCCTTTAGCGGGAGGGCCCTACAATGAGCAGTTCTTC. It encodes CASSPLAGGPYNEQFF.

This chain connects TRBV5-6 to TRBJ2-3; tentatively, D is TRBD1 or TRBD2 (5 bases each). CDR1 SGHDT and CDR2 YYEEEE come from the germline V gene. There are 16 residues in the CDR3. V was pared by 0 bases and J by 5 bases, with 16 bases between. The CDR3 DNA sequence: TGTGCCAGCAGCTTGGCCCCAGCGTTGAGGGGAGATACGCAGTATTTT. This sequence encodes CASSLAPALRGDTQYF.

V and J are TRBV7-6 and TRBJ2-5; 8 nucleotides match TRBD2. In germline, CDR1 is SGHVS, CDR2 FNYEAQ. This CDR3 is built from 14 residues. V trimming: 2 bases; J trimming: 4 bases; junction bases outside the gene matches: 3. The CDR3 DNA follows: TGTGCCAGCAGCTTATCTAGCGGGCCAGAGACCCAGTACTTC. Translated, it gives CASSLSSGPETQYF.

The genes are TRBV7-6 and TRBJ2-1; D is unclear. Trimming removed 5 bases at V and 2 bases at J, with 16 bases between. The CDR3 is 16 amino acids. Germline loops: CDR1 SGHVS, CDR2 FNYEAQ. The CDR3 DNA sequence: TGTGCCAGCAGCCTCCTAGTGGGTTCGCCCTACAATGAGCAGTTCTTC. Its protein product is CASSLLVGSPYNEQFF.

This clone showed up just a few times. The V and J genes are TRBV5-4 and TRBJ1-2; D possibly corresponds to TRBD1 (6 bases). Germline V gene data show CDR1 as SGHNT and CDR2 as YYREEE (reference sequence). The CDR3 consists of 12 residues. Trimming left V 3 bases short and J 7 bases short, with 10 bases between. In DNA, the CDR3 is TGTGCCAGCAGCTCACAGGGTTCTGGCTACACCTTC. Amino acids: CASSSQGSGYTF.